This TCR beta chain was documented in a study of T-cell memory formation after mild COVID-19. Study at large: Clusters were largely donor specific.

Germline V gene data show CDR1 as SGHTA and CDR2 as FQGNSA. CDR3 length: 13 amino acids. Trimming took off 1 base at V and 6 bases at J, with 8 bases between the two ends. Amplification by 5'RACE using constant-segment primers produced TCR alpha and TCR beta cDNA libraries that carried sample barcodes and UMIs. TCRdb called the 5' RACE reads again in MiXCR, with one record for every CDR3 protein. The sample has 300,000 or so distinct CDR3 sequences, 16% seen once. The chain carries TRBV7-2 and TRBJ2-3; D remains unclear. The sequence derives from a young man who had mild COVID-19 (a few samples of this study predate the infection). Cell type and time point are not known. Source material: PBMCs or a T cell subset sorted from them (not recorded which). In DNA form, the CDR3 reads TGTGCCAGCAGCTTAGGGAGTAAGGATACGCAGTATTTT. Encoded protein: CASSLGSKDTQYF.